Listed here are 28 T cell receptor beta chains from one sample, sequenced in a study of blood T cell repertoires in COVID-19 (dated by TCRdb to the early 2020s). The receptor library was made with the immunoSEQ multiplex PCR assay. TCRdb mirrors the immuneACCESS table, restricted to in-frame sequences. Some clones are absent from its copies; in checked studies, under half trace to an unresolved V gene, and the reason for the others is unknown. In all, the sample holds fewer than 55,000 clones, and around 86% of those were seen once. 2% to 2.5% of the sample comes from the top ten. Sequencing input: peripheral blood. The source of these receptors is a woman aged 55 to 70 with acute or convalescent COVID-19.

V is TRBV3-1 (or the pseudogene TRBV3-2) and J is TRBJ1-1; a possible D gene is TRBD1 (6 bases). Germline V gene lookup returns CDR1 LGHDT and CDR2 YNNKEL (reference sequence). The V end was cut by 0 bases, the J end by 11 bases, with 22 bases between. This CDR3 is 16 amino acids long. The DNA of the CDR3 is TGTGCCAGCAGCCAAGAAAGAGGGGGGGCGCGTGATATGGCTTTCTTT. Translation: CASSQERGGARDMAFF.

The CDR3 region is CASDRGRNYGYTF. For the CDR3, the DNA is TGTGCCAGCGACAGGGGGCGAAACTATGGCTACACCTTC. This rearrangement joins TRBV6-5 to TRBJ1-2; TRBD1 matches at 10 bases. CDR3 length: 13 amino acids. V lost 8 bases, J lost 2 bases, and 2 bases stayed unmatched. CDR1 MNHEY and CDR2 SVGAGI come from the germline V gene.

The J gene is TRBJ1-1, the V gene TRBV5-1, with 8 bases identical to TRBD1. The germline CDR1 and CDR2 sequences are SGHRS and YFSETQ. Trimming removed 0 bases from V and 0 bases from J; junction bases left unmatched: 4. The CDR3 has 16 residues. The CDR3 DNA reads TGCGCCAGCAGCTTGGGGGGACAGGTCCTGAACACTGAAGCTTTCTTT. Its protein product is CASSLGGQVLNTEAFF.

The gene calls are TRBV25-1 and TRBJ2-5; D perhaps matches TRBD1 (5 bases). Trimming left V 2 bases short and J 4 bases short, with 14 bases between. Germline lookup yields CDR1 MGHDK and CDR2 SYGVNS. The CDR3 is 15 amino acids. The CDR3 spells CASSELGAVGETQYF. The CDR3 bases are TGTGCCAGCAGTGAACTTGGGGCTGTAGGAGAGACCCAGTACTTC.

The J gene is TRBJ2-2, the V gene TRBV10-1; possibly TRBD1 for D (7 bases). CDR3 size: 14 residues. V was shortened by 6 bases and J by 4 bases, with 12 bases between the two germline ends. Per the germline V gene, CDR1 is WNHNN and CDR2 is SYGVQD (reference sequence). CDR3 loop: CASRAGQITGELFF. CDR3 DNA: TGCGCCAGCAGGGCGGGACAGATCACCGGGGAGCTGTTTTTT.

The chain carries TRBV9 and TRBJ2-5; the D is unclear. The CDR3 loop spans 14 amino acids. Germline CDR1 and CDR2: SGDLS and YYNGEE. Trimming shortened V by 0 bases and J by 0 bases, and 6 bases separated the two germline ends. The CDR3 spells CASSVDTYQETQYF. The CDR3 DNA is TGTGCCAGCAGCGTAGACACGTACCAAGAGACCCAGTACTTC. Full variable domain (outside the CDR3, taken from reference TRBV9 and TRBJ2-5): DSGVTQTPKHLITATGQRVTLRCSPRSGDLSVYWYQQSLDQGLQFLIQYYNGEERAKGNILERFSAQQFPDLHSELNLSSLELGDSALYFCASSVDTYQETQYFGPGTRLLVL.

This clone has a single count. The gene calls are TRBV7-9 and TRBJ1-5; D unclear. V lost 3 bases to trimming and J lost 4 bases, with 7 bases between them. CDR1 is SEHNR and CDR2 is FQNEAQ in the germline V gene (reference sequence). The CDR3 runs 13 residues. The CDR3, as DNA: TGTGCCAGCAGCTTTTCACAGAATCAGCCCCAGCATTTT. It is translated as CASSFSQNQPQHF.

This clone showed up just once. The V gene is TRBV18, the J gene TRBJ2-5; D unresolved. The germline V and J ends were trimmed by 6 bases and 4 bases, with 6 bases remaining between them. The CDR3 sequence is 11 residues long. CDR1 and CDR2 from the germline V gene are KGHSH and LQKENI. CDR3 in amino acids: CASSHTETQYF. In DNA form, the CDR3 reads TGTGCCAGCTCTCACACAGAGACCCAGTACTTC. The complete variable domain, with remaining parts taken from reference TRBV18 and TRBJ2-5, reads NAGVMQNPRHLVRRRGQEARLRCSPMKGHSHVYWYRQLPEEGLKFMVYLQKENIIDESGMPKERFSAEFPKEGPSILRIQQVVRGDSAAYFCASSHTETQYFGPGTRLLVL.

The rearrangement links TRBV11-2 to TRBJ1-1; TRBD1 aligns across 8 bases. CDR1 is SGHAT, CDR2 FQNNGV, per germline. The CDR3 length is 14 residues. J was trimmed by 3 bases and V by 5 bases; bases with no gene match: 5. The CDR3 DNA reads as TGTGCCAGCAGCCAGGACAGGGTGGACACTGAAGCTTTCTTT. Amino acids: CASSQDRVDTEAFF.

This chain links TRBV28 with TRBJ2-5; 9 nucleotides line up with TRBD2. CDR3 length: 16 amino acids. Germline V gene sequence: CDR1 MDHEN, CDR2 SYDVKM. V shed 5 bases, J shed 6 bases, and the junction held 13 bases outside the gene matches. The CDR3 DNA follows: TGTGCCAGCAGTGATGTTAATAGCGGGAGAGGGAAGACCCAGTACTTC. Amino acid sequence: CASSDVNSGRGKTQYF. Drawing the rest from reference TRBV28 and TRBJ2-5, the complete variable domain is DVKVTQSSRYLVKRTGEKVFLECVQDMDHENMFWYRQDPGLGLRLIYFSYDVKMKEKGDIPEGYSVSREKKERFSLILESASTNQTSMYLCASSDVNSGRGKTQYFGPGTRLLVL.

This clone was detected only once. The J gene is TRBJ1-2, the V gene TRBV4-1; D gene uncertain. The CDR3 is 16 amino acids. Germline CDR1 MGHRA, CDR2 YSYEKL. Trimming pared 6 bases from V and 0 bases from J, leaving 17 bases between. This chain's CDR3 is CASRGPTRSANYGYTF. In DNA form, the CDR3 reads TGCGCCAGCAGGGGCCCGACCCGCTCAGCTAACTATGGCTACACCTTC.

The chain employs TRBV4-1 and TRBJ2-1; 7 bases agree with TRBD2. The CDR3 is 15 residues long. Trimming took 4 bases from V and 4 from J; bases not matched to a gene: 7. Germline V gene lookup returns CDR1 MGHRA and CDR2 YSYEKL. For the CDR3, the DNA is TGCGCCAGCAGCCTCGGACTAGTTGTTTACAATGAGCAGTTCTTC. This codes for CASSLGLVVYNEQFF.

The chain joins TRBV12-3 or TRBV12-4 to TRBJ1-1; D unclear. This CDR3 comprises 13 residues. The V end was cut by 5 bases, the J end by 1 base, with 8 bases between. The CDR3 coding sequence is TGTGCCAGCAGTAGACGGAGGAACACTGAAGCTTTCTTT. The encoded protein is CASSRRRNTEAFF.

The genes are TRBV3-1 (or the pseudogene TRBV3-2) and TRBJ2-7; D possibly corresponds to TRBD2 (5 bases). With 0 bases removed from V and 6 bases from J, the gap between germline ends came to 15 bases. Germline V CDR1 and CDR2: LGHDT, YNNKEL (reference sequence). The CDR3 runs 15 residues. CDR3 sequence (DNA): TGTGCCAGCAGCCAAGATACCATGGGTCGGGGCGAGCAGTACTTC. Its translation is CASSQDTMGRGEQYF.

The chain combines TRBV12-3 or TRBV12-4 with TRBJ2-7, with no clear D. CDR3 length: 13 amino acids. The germline V and J ends were trimmed by 2 bases and 6 bases, with 11 bases remaining between them. CDR3 protein: CASSLLLNREQYF. CDR3 in DNA: TGTGCCAGCAGTTTACTCCTTAATCGCGAGCAGTACTTC.

This sequence joins TRBV30 and TRBJ1-1; no clear D. V lost 0 bases and J 2 bases, leaving 7 bases between the germline ends. Germline CDR1 GTSNPN, CDR2 SVGIG (reference sequence). This CDR3 spans 13 amino acids. As DNA, the CDR3 is TGTGCCTGGAGTGTCGGGGTAAACACTGAAGCTTTCTTT. It specifies CAWSVGVNTEAFF.

Only one count was recorded for this clone. This chain joins TRBV3-1 (or the pseudogene TRBV3-2) and TRBJ2-1; TRBD2 matches at 9 bases. Trimming cost V 6 bases and J 4 bases; bases outside gene matches: 10. Germline assignment: CDR1 LGHDT and CDR2 YNNKEL (reference sequence). The length of the CDR3 is 16 residues. The CDR3 nucleotides are TGTGCCAGCAGTCCTTATAGCGGGAGTGATTACAATGAGCAGTTCTTC. Translating it yields CASSPYSGSDYNEQFF.

CDR3 nucleotides: TGTGCCAGCAGCTCGACCAAGGGACAGGACTATAGCAATCAGCCCCAGCATTTT. Its translation: CASSSTKGQDYSNQPQHF. This chain links TRBV11-3 with TRBJ1-5; 8 positions agree with TRBD1. Germline lookup yields CDR1 SGHNT and CDR2 YENEEA. CDR3 length: 18 amino acids. Losses at the gene ends were 4 bases for V and 0 bases for J; bases not matched to a gene: 11.

Note on this clone: This sample also contains other DNA sequences that code for the same CDR3. This sequence joins TRBV2 and TRBJ1-3; 7 nucleotides line up with TRBD1. This CDR3 has 16 residues. Germline trimming cut 1 base from V and 0 bases from J; bases unmatched to any gene: 3. The germline gives CDR1 SNHLY, CDR2 FYNNEI. The CDR3 protein is CASSEGTGNSGNTIYF. The CDR3 region has the DNA TGTGCCAGCAGTGAAGGGACAGGAAACTCTGGAAACACCATATATTTT.

A few counts support this clone. The CDR3 DNA sequence: TGCGCCAGCAGCTTGGTCGGGGGGTCCTACAATGAGCAGTTCTTC. Translation: CASSLVGGSYNEQFF. J is TRBJ2-1 and V is TRBV5-1, with 7 bases identical to TRBD2. The germline V gene encodes CDR1 SGHRS and CDR2 YFSETQ. The V gene end was trimmed by 0 bases and the J gene end by 1 base; junction bases not matched to a gene: 1. The CDR3 has 15 residues.

The chain recombines TRBV7-8 with TRBJ1-3, with 10 bases matching TRBD1. After removal of 5 bases from V and 3 bases from J, the junction contained 4 bases not matched to a gene. Germline CDR1 SGHVS, CDR2 FQNEAQ. The CDR3 spans 15 residues. CDR3 protein: CASSRDRGIGNTIYF. The CDR3 DNA sequence: TGTGCCAGCAGCCGGGACAGGGGTATTGGAAACACCATATATTTT.

This clone was detected once. The rearrangement joins TRBV6-5 to TRBJ1-1; D gene uncertain. CDR3 length: 13 residues. From germline, CDR1 is MNHEY and CDR2 SVGAGI. Trimming took off 6 bases at V and 6 bases at J, with 14 bases between the two ends. As DNA, the CDR3 is TGTGCCAGCAGGCGTGAGGGAAGCCCTGAAGCTTTCTTT. Its protein product is CASRREGSPEAFF.

The chain employs TRBV5-1 and TRBJ1-1; no firm D call. The germline V gene encodes CDR1 SGHRS and CDR2 YFSETQ. The CDR3 covers 14 residues. V lost 4 bases, J lost 0 bases, and 10 bases lay in between. The CDR3 loop is CASSQNQVNTEAFF. The CDR3 DNA follows: TGCGCCAGCAGCCAGAATCAGGTGAACACTGAAGCTTTCTTT.

The gene calls are TRBV6-5 and TRBJ1-2; 10 bases align to TRBD1. V gave up 2 bases and J gave up 8 bases; unmatched junction bases: 8. The CDR3 runs 15 residues. In germline, CDR1 is MNHEY, CDR2 SVGAGI. As DNA, the CDR3 is TGTGCCAGCAGTTACGCTTGGGGACAGGGGATGGGCTACACCTTC. Protein sequence: CASSYAWGQGMGYTF.

J is TRBJ2-7 and V is TRBV19; D unclear. The CDR3 runs to 13 residues. Germline values: CDR1 LNHDA, CDR2 SQIVND (reference sequence). V lost 4 bases and J 1 base, leaving 8 bases between the germline ends. The CDR3 here is CASSTRNSYEQYF. The CDR3 nucleotides are TGTGCCAGTAGTACCAGAAATTCCTACGAGCAGTACTTC.

This clone occurred once. The chain couples TRBV14 to TRBJ1-2, with TRBD1 as a possible D gene (5 bases). This CDR3 region has 15 residues. Germline V gives CDR1 SGHDN, CDR2 FVKESK. Trimming took off 1 base at V and 7 bases at J, with 16 bases between the two ends. The CDR3 bases are TGTGCCAGCAGCCAAGCACCTGATAAGGGGTTTGGCTACACCTTC. This gives the protein CASSQAPDKGFGYTF.

The chain recombines TRBV28 with TRBJ1-2; D is perhaps TRBD1 (5 bases). Between the trimmed V and J ends, which lost 5 bases and 1 base, there was a span of 17 bases. The CDR3 is made up of 16 amino acids. Germline-derived CDR1 and CDR2 are MDHEN and SYDVKM. This CDR3 is CASSTTSPGGNYGYTF. The CDR3 DNA reads TGTGCCAGCAGTACGACCTCCCCGGGGGGTAACTATGGCTACACCTTC.

As regards this clone: An end of the junction differs from the germline gene, which may be a read error. J is TRBJ1-1 and V is TRBV28, with TRBD1 identical over 7 bases. CDR3 length: 14 amino acids. CDR1 MDHEN and CDR2 SYDVKM come from the germline V gene. CDR3 nucleotides: TGTGCCAGCAGCTTATTACAGGGGCGTTCTGAAGCTTTCTTT. It specifies CASSLLQGRSEAFF.